A selection of T cell receptor beta chains follows, all from one sample in a study of metastatic and nonmetastatic thyroid tumors. TCRdb re-called the PCR reads with MiXCR. The sample shows tens of thousands of clones, 15% to 20% of them seen only once. The sequenced sample was blood. These receptors were taken from a male donor with papillary thyroid cancer or a benign thyroid nodule (not recorded which). Some clones in this sample may be carry-over from other donors' samples. Each CDR3 is given with its conserved first and last residue. Each record gives: V gene, D gene, J gene, clone size, CDR3 protein, CDR3 DNA. The D gene is left open where the match is weak. For some rows the clone size is stated as once, few or many, or as a class when expanded; others skip it.

V: TRBV29-1
D: TRBD2
J: TRBJ2-2
size: many
CDR3: CSVDVAGMNTGELFF
DNA: TGCAGCGTTGACGTAGCGGGGATGAACACCGGGGAGCTGTTTTTT

V: TRBV10-3
D: TRBD2
J: TRBJ2-2
size: medium-sized
CDR3: CAINVEREGNTGELFF
DNA: TGTGCCATCAATGTAGAACGGGAGGGTAACACCGGGGAGCTGTTTTTT

V: TRBV2
D: .
J: TRBJ1-4
size: many
CDR3: CASRGLGEKLFF
DNA: TGTGCCAGTAGGGGCCTGGGTGAAAAACTGTTTTTT

V: TRBV4-1
D: .
J: TRBJ1-2
size: many
CDR3: CASSQVGYGYTF
DNA: TGCGCCAGCAGCCAAGTAGGCTATGGCTACACCTTC

V: TRBV7-3
D: TRBD1
J: TRBJ2-5
size: many
CDR3: CASSPSGTGGTGTQYF
DNA: TGTGCCAGCAGCCCCTCCGGGACAGGGGGTACGGGGACCCAGTACTTC

V: TRBV12-3/TRBV12-4
D: TRBD1
J: TRBJ2-5
size: .
CDR3: CASSSADRPLEESQCF
DNA: TGTGCCAGCAGTTCCGCGGACAGGCCACTCGAAGAGAGCCAGTGCTTC

V: TRBV18
D: .
J: TRBJ1-2
size: many
CDR3: CASSPGFLDYGYTF
DNA: TGTGCCAGCTCACCCGGGTTTTTGGACTATGGCTACACCTTC

V: TRBV6-5
D: .
J: TRBJ1-6
size: medium-sized
CDR3: CASSYSILFGSPLHF
DNA: TGTGCCAGCAGTTACTCGATATTGTTTGGTTCACCCCTCCACTTT

V: TRBV11-1
D: .
J: TRBJ2-1
size: once
CDR3: CASSPTGAYNEQFF
DNA: TGTGCCAGCAGCCCTACCGGGGCCTACAATGAGCAGTTCTTC

V: TRBV28
D: TRBD1
J: TRBJ1-6
size: medium-sized
CDR3: CASSSVRGQGSPLHF
DNA: TGTGCCAGTTCCAGTGTAAGGGGGCAGGGTTCACCCCTCCACTTT

V: TRBV20-1
D: TRBD1
J: TRBJ1-4
size: many
CDR3: CSARDRDEKLFF
DNA: TGCAGTGCCAGGGACAGGGATGAAAAACTGTTTTTT

V: TRBV2
D: TRBD1
J: TRBJ1-6
size: .
CDR3: CASRGQLDSPLHF
DNA: TGTGCCAGCAGGGGACAGTTGGATTCACCCCTCCACTTT

V: TRBV19
D: TRBD1
J: TRBJ2-3
size: many
CDR3: CASSMTDRANTQYF
DNA: TGTGCCAGTAGTATGACTGACAGGGCTAATACGCAGTATTTT

V: TRBV9
D: TRBD2
J: TRBJ2-3
size: .
CDR3: CASSASGKLDTQCF
DNA: TGTGCCAGCAGCGCTAGCGGGAAGTTAGATACGCAGTGTTTT

V: TRBV6-1
D: .
J: TRBJ1-2
size: .
CDR3: CASMLQRGSYGYTF
DNA: TGTGCCAGCATGCTCCAGAGGGGTTCCTATGGCTACACCTTC

V: TRBV18
D: TRBD1
J: TRBJ1-1
size: many
CDR3: CASSPRDRALVSTEAFF
DNA: TGTGCCAGCTCACCACGGGACAGGGCCCTTGTCTCCACTGAAGCTTTCTTT

V: TRBV5-4
D: TRBD1
J: TRBJ1-5
size: many
CDR3: CASSLAGTDSNQPQHF
DNA: TGTGCCAGCAGCCTGGCCGGGACAGATAGCAATCAGCCCCAGCATTTT

V: TRBV5-6
D: .
J: TRBJ2-1
size: many
CDR3: CASSLRGFYNGQFF
DNA: TGTGCCAGCAGCTTGAGGGGTTTCTACAATGGGCAGTTCTTC

V: TRBV20-1
D: .
J: TRBJ2-7
size: once
CDR3: CSAGLGAEFYEQYF
DNA: TGCAGTGCTGGACTCGGGGCGGAGTTCTACGAGCAGTACTTC

V: TRBV11-2
D: TRBD2
J: TRBJ2-1
size: .
CDR3: CASSRGTSGGNEQFF
DNA: TGTGCCAGCAGCCGAGGGACTAGCGGTGGCAATGAGCAGTTCTTC

V: TRBV24-1
D: .
J: TRBJ1-6
size: .
CDR3: CATSDPIDLNGTAKSSYNSPLHF
DNA: TGTGCCACCAGTGACCCAATAGACCTGAATGGGACCGCGAAGAGCTCCTATAATTCACCCCTCCACTTT

V: TRBV18
D: .
J: TRBJ1-1
size: .
CDR3: CASSPPSPLNTEAFF
DNA: TGTGCCAGCTCACCACCCTCGCCCTTGAACACTGAAGCTTTCTTT

V: TRBV20-1
D: .
J: TRBJ1-5
size: .
CDR3: CSARDKVAADRPKHF
DNA: TGCAGTGCTAGAGATAAGGTGGCTGCGGATCGGCCCAAGCATTTT

V: TRBV19
D: .
J: TRBJ2-3
size: many
CDR3: CASSIAQYTDTQYF
DNA: TGTGCCAGTAGTATCGCCCAGTACACAGATACGCAGTATTTT

V: TRBV30
D: .
J: TRBJ1-2
size: many
CDR3: CAWGISSGAYGYTF
DNA: TGTGCCTGGGGGATCTCCAGCGGGGCCTATGGCTACACCTTC

V: TRBV30
D: TRBD2
J: TRBJ2-1
size: many
CDR3: CAWTSGHEQFF
DNA: TGTGCCTGGACTAGCGGGCATGAGCAGTTCTTC

V: TRBV30
D: .
J: TRBJ2-5
size: many
CDR3: CAWSVQGETQYF
DNA: TGTGCCTGGAGTGTACAGGGAGAGACCCAGTACTTC

V: TRBV6-1
D: TRBD2
J: TRBJ2-7
size: medium-sized
CDR3: CASSSIAGVGGEQYF
DNA: TGTGCCAGCAGTTCCATAGCGGGAGTGGGGGGGGAGCAGTACTTC

V: TRBV4-1
D: .
J: TRBJ1-5
size: many
CDR3: CASSQGQENQPQHF
DNA: TGCGCCAGCAGCCAAGGACAGGAGAATCAGCCCCAGCATTTT

V: TRBV5-4
D: .
J: TRBJ2-5
size: few
CDR3: CASSYSGTQYF
DNA: TGTGCCAGCAGCTACTCGGGGACCCAGTACTTC